Given below is one T cell receptor (beta chain) in context. These data originate in a study of blood T cell repertoires in COVID-19. CDR3 length: 15 residues. After removal of 5 bases from V and 6 bases from J, the junction contained 7 bases not matched to a gene. Per germline, CDR1 MDHEN and CDR2 SYDVKM. Sequenced by immunoSEQ multiplex PCR; TCRdb stores in-frame clones only, minus some. The repertoire holds approximately 150,000 clones, with 80% to 85% as singletons. The sequence derives from a man between 65 and 80 years old who had been exposed to COVID-19. Sequencing used PBMCs or T cells enriched from blood (not recorded which). The rearrangement links TRBV28 to TRBJ2-2; 9 bases are shared with TRBD1. The CDR3 region is CASSPHRTGAGELFF. CDR3 DNA: TGTGCCAGCAGTCCGCACCGGACAGGGGCCGGGGAGCTGTTTTTT.